This T cell receptor beta chain was sequenced during a study of blood T cell repertoires in COVID-19. Study at large: Donors in the United States, Italy and Spain gave samples during acute or convalescent COVID-19.

Patients at the Seattle site were enrolled during active infection and followed longitudinally. Assay used: immunoSEQ multiplex PCR; TCRdb lists only in-frame clones, some missing. The data contain around 80,000 clones, roughly 85% of them singletons. This CDR3 contains 12 residues. The J segment lost 15 bases and the V segment lost 3 bases, leaving 3 bases of the junction unmatched. The germline V gene has CDR1 MDHEN and CDR2 SYDVKM. The sample comprised peripheral blood. The clonotype originates from a man between 45 and 60 years old with COVID-19, enrolled during active disease. The gene calls are TRBV28 and TRBJ2-2; TRBD1 matches at 11 bases. The CDR3 DNA follows: TGTGCCAGCAGTTTGAGGGACAGGGGGATGTTTTTT. Protein product: CASSLRDRGMFF.